Each of the 5 T cell receptor beta chains below was sequenced from the same sample in a study of shared clonotypes between healthy human individuals. Terminally differentiated effector memory CD45RA+ cells were excluded by CCR7 positive selection of CD45RO-negative cells. The repertoire was sequenced with immunoSEQ multiplex PCR; TCRdb's copy has only in-frame clones and lacks some. The sample carries about 2.2 million clones, 90% to 95% recorded once. Sequenced input: naive CD8+ T cells from PBMCs. The receptor source for this set is a man younger than 35 in good health. Some clones in this sample may be carry-over from other donors' samples.

CDR3 DNA sequence: TGTGCCAGCAGTGAATATAAACTGAGCTCCTACGAGCAGTACTTC. Translating gives CASSEYKLSSYEQYF. This chain joins TRBV6-1 and TRBJ2-7; D not resolved. The CDR3 totals 15 residues. Trimming removed 2 bases from V and 0 bases from J, with 11 bases in between. CDR1 and CDR2 from the germline V gene are MNHNS and SASEGT.

The chain employs TRBV9 and TRBJ2-7, with 11 positions matching TRBD1. This CDR3 comprises 17 residues. V dropped 3 bases and J dropped 3; count of bases not matched to a gene: 11. Germline V CDR1 and CDR2: SGDLS, YYNGEE. DNA of the CDR3: TGTGCCAGCAGCGCGGACAGGGGGCCGTTCCCTGGCTACGAGCAGTACTTC. Protein sequence: CASSADRGPFPGYEQYF.

The chain employs TRBV13 and TRBJ1-3; D possibly corresponds to TRBD1 (6 bases). There are 17 residues in the CDR3. Trimming stripped 2 bases from V and 2 bases from J, with 16 bases between. The germline CDR1 and CDR2 sequences are PRHDT and FYEKMQ (reference sequence). CDR3 in DNA: TGTGCCAGCAGCTTAAACGGGGGCATTGCAGCTGGAAACACCATATATTTT. Amino acids: CASSLNGGIAAGNTIYF.

This clone was seen once. The CDR3 is CASSTSRRIRRTEQYF. CDR3 bases: TGTGCCAGCAGTACATCCCGTAGGATCCGTCGGACCGAGCAGTACTTC. The chain joins TRBV27 to TRBJ2-7; D is undetermined. V lost 5 bases and J 6 bases, leaving 23 bases between the germline ends. Per the germline V gene, CDR1 is MNHEY and CDR2 is SMNVEV (reference sequence). The CDR3 totals 16 residues.

The V and J genes are TRBV27 and TRBJ2-7; 10 bases are shared with TRBD1. With V trimmed by 6 bases and J by 5 bases, 10 bases remained unmatched. The CDR3 covers 15 residues. Germline CDR1 and CDR2: MNHEY and SMNVEV (reference sequence). As DNA, the CDR3 is TGTGCCAGCAGCTCACGACAGGGGGCTTACAACGAGCAGTACTTC. Protein product: CASSSRQGAYNEQYF.